These 23 T cell receptor beta chains originate from one sample sequenced in a study of control samples from healthy donors and cancer patients. Measured with immunoSEQ multiplex PCR; TCRdb has only the in-frame clones, and not every one. The sample contains 95,000 to 150,000 clones, approximately 88% of which appear only once. Sequenced sample: blood. These receptors all come from a man aged 40-49 years in good health.

V and J are TRBV6-1 and TRBJ1-5; TRBD1 matches 8 bases. CDR1 is MNHNS, CDR2 SASEGT, per germline. J lost 4 bases, V lost 1 base, and 3 bases had no gene match. CDR3 length: 15 amino acids. This chain's CDR3 is CASSEGDRWNQPQHF. DNA of the CDR3: TGTGCCAGCAGTGAAGGGGACAGGTGGAATCAGCCCCAGCATTTT.

The rearrangement links TRBV29-1 to TRBJ2-1, with D tentatively TRBD1 (6 bases). Germline assignment: CDR1 SQVTM and CDR2 ANQGSEA. CDR3 length equals 14 residues. Trimming shortened V by 6 bases and J by 5 bases, and 17 bases separated the two germline ends. The CDR3, as DNA: TGCAGCGTCCCCCGGGACATTAAGAACAATGAGCAGTTCTTC. This translates into CSVPRDIKNNEQFF.

J is TRBJ2-7 and V is TRBV24-1; TRBD1 or TRBD2 may be the D gene (5 bases each). CDR3 size: 15 residues. Germline V CDR1 and CDR2: KGHDR, SFDVKD. V lost 3 bases and J 3 bases, leaving 14 bases between the germline ends. This CDR3 is CATSDPWTGGYEQYF. In nucleotides, the CDR3 is TGTGCCACCAGTGATCCGTGGACTGGGGGCTACGAGCAGTACTTC.

The V and J genes are TRBV30 and TRBJ1-2, with D possibly TRBD1 on 6 matching bases. V was shortened by 0 bases and J by 9 bases, with 17 bases between the two germline ends. Germline V gives CDR1 GTSNPN, CDR2 SVGIG (reference sequence). The length of the CDR3 is 14 residues. CDR3 sequence (DNA): TGTGCCTGGAGTGTACGGCAGGGGCCCCCTCGCTACACCTTC. This sequence encodes CAWSVRQGPPRYTF. Together with reference TRBV30 and TRBJ1-2, the CDR3 gives the full variable domain: SQTIHQWPATLVQPVGSPLSLECTVEGTSNPNLYWYRQAAGRGLQLLFYSVGIGQISSEVPQNLSASRPQDRQFILSSKKLLLSDSGFYLCAWSVRQGPPRYTFGSGTRLTVV.

The chain carries TRBV5-1 and TRBJ1-1; TRBD1 agrees at 9 bases. Trimming took 2 bases from V and 3 from J; bases not matched to a gene: 8. From germline, CDR1 is SGHRS and CDR2 YFSETQ. The CDR3 sequence is 16 residues long. Here the CDR3 DNA reads TGCGCCAGCAGCTTCGCTACAGGGGGCCGGTACACTGAAGCTTTCTTT. This codes for CASSFATGGRYTEAFF.

A single count supports this clone. The genes are TRBV7-8 and TRBJ1-4; the D gene is possibly TRBD1 (5 bases). CDR1 and CDR2 (germline): SGHVS, FQNEAQ. The CDR3 runs to 15 residues. Trimming pared 5 bases from V and 1 base from J, leaving 11 bases between. The CDR3 DNA reads TGTGCCAGCAGCCCTTCCGACAGAACTAATGAAAAACTGTTTTTT. Amino acids: CASSPSDRTNEKLFF.

This sequence joins TRBV2 and TRBJ2-2; D is uncertain. This CDR3 has 11 amino acids. V was pared by 6 bases and J by 7 bases, with 6 bases between. Looked up from germline, CDR1 is SNHLY and CDR2 is FYNNEI. In DNA, the CDR3 is TGTGCCAGCAGCCGAGACGGGGAGCTGTTTTTT. Amino acids: CASSRDGELFF.

The chain links TRBV18 to TRBJ1-6, with D hard to call. The CDR3 totals 13 residues. Per the germline V gene, CDR1 is KGHSH and CDR2 is LQKENI. The V and J ends lost 3 bases and 5 bases respectively, with 5 bases between them. The CDR3 DNA reads TGTGCCAGCTCACCTGGGAATAATTCACCCCTCCACTTT. This gives the protein CASSPGNNSPLHF.

The chain combines TRBV3-1 (or the pseudogene TRBV3-2) with TRBJ1-6; D gene unclear. CDR3 length equals 15 residues. V was shortened by 3 bases and J by 0 bases, with 6 bases between the two germline ends. Germline V gene data show CDR1 as LGHDT and CDR2 as YNNKEL (reference sequence). The CDR3 DNA follows: TGTGCCAGCAGCCAGACTAGCTCCTATAATTCACCCCTCCACTTT. It specifies CASSQTSSYNSPLHF.

J is TRBJ2-1 and V is TRBV6-6; TRBD1 agrees at 7 bases. Losses at the gene ends were 3 bases for V and 5 bases for J; bases not matched to a gene: 7. The CDR3 runs 15 residues. The germline gives CDR1 MNHNY, CDR2 SVGAGI (reference sequence). The CDR3 here is CASSYEGGANNEQFF. CDR3 bases: TGTGCCAGCAGTTATGAAGGGGGCGCTAACAATGAGCAGTTCTTC.

This rearrangement joins TRBV24-1 to TRBJ2-5; TRBD2 is a possible D gene (6 bases). CDR3 length equals 14 residues. V lost 3 bases and J lost 3, with 10 bases in between. Germline V gene data show CDR1 as KGHDR and CDR2 as SFDVKD. The DNA of the CDR3 is TGTGCCACCAGTGATAAGGGACTGGAAGAGACCCAGTACTTC. It translates to CATSDKGLEETQYF.

The CDR3 reads CASSHRDRGTDTQYF. CDR3 DNA sequence: TGTGCCAGCAGCCACCGGGACAGGGGTACAGATACGCAGTATTTT. The chain has TRBV28 and TRBJ2-3; 10 nucleotides agree with TRBD1. Germline lookup yields CDR1 MDHEN and CDR2 SYDVKM. J gave up 3 bases and V 6 bases, and 6 bases lay outside the gene matches. The CDR3 sequence is 15 residues long.

The V gene is TRBV9, the J gene TRBJ1-1, with D maybe TRBD1 (6 bases). V was shortened by 3 bases and J by 4 bases, with 28 bases between the two germline ends. Germline V gives CDR1 SGDLS, CDR2 YYNGEE. The CDR3 is 19 residues long. This chain's CDR3 is CASSDPKAAAQIQGTEAFF. As DNA, the CDR3 is TGTGCCAGCAGCGACCCAAAGGCAGCCGCTCAAATACAGGGCACTGAAGCTTTCTTT. Full variable domain (missing parts from reference TRBV9 and TRBJ1-1): DSGVTQTPKHLITATGQRVTLRCSPRSGDLSVYWYQQSLDQGLQFLIQYYNGEERAKGNILERFSAQQFPDLHSELNLSSLELGDSALYFCASSDPKAAAQIQGTEAFFGQGTRLTVV.

The V and J genes are TRBV2 and TRBJ1-3, with a weak D call TRBD1 (6 bases). V lost 4 bases and J 5 bases, leaving 12 bases between the germline ends. The CDR3 spans 14 residues. Germline values: CDR1 SNHLY, CDR2 FYNNEI. The CDR3 here is CASSVQGSRNTIYF. The CDR3 DNA is TGTGCCAGCAGTGTCCAGGGGTCGAGAAACACCATATATTTT.

The chain recombines TRBV5-4 with TRBJ1-3; D is possibly TRBD1 (5 bases). CDR3 length equals 13 residues. V lost 8 bases to trimming and J lost 2 bases, with 11 bases between them. CDR1 SGHNT and CDR2 YYREEE come from the germline V gene (reference sequence). This CDR3 reads CASGGHTGNTIYF. The CDR3 DNA follows: TGTGCCAGTGGAGGACATACTGGAAACACCATATATTTT. The full variable domain, in which reference TRBV5-4 and TRBJ1-3 provide the parts outside the CDR3, is ETGVTQSPTHLIKTRGQQVTLRCSSQSGHNTVSWYQQALGQGPQFIFQYYREEENGRGNFPPRFSGLQFPNYSSELNVNALELDDSALYLCASGGHTGNTIYFGEGSWLTVV.

This clone was seen only once. This chain uses TRBV5-6 with TRBJ1-5; D possibly corresponds to TRBD1 (6 bases). This CDR3 region has 15 residues. V lost 2 bases and J lost 3, with 12 bases in between. Looked up from germline, CDR1 is SGHDT and CDR2 is YYEEEE. The CDR3 protein is CASSFYGQPNQPQHF. CDR3 nucleotide sequence: TGTGCCAGCAGCTTTTACGGACAGCCCAATCAGCCCCAGCATTTT.

This chain uses TRBV19 with TRBJ1-5; D uncertain. Deletions cut 3 bases from V and 4 bases from J, with 7 bases between. CDR1 LNHDA and CDR2 SQIVND come from the germline V gene (reference sequence). The CDR3 totals 13 residues. CDR3 loop: CASSIQENQPQHF. CDR3 DNA: TGTGCCAGTAGTATCCAGGAGAATCAGCCCCAGCATTTT.

The chain is built from TRBV18 and TRBJ2-3; D might be TRBD1 or TRBD2, each matching 5 bases. This CDR3 spans 16 amino acids. Per germline, CDR1 KGHSH and CDR2 LQKENI. V was cut by 1 base and J by 6 bases, with 17 bases left in between. The CDR3 protein is CASSPLITGRLDTQYF. The CDR3 DNA reads as TGTGCCAGCTCACCACTAATTACGGGGCGGTTGGATACGCAGTATTTT.

This CDR3 is CASRTDRGVNYGYTF. CDR3 nucleotide sequence: TGTGCCAGTCGAACGGACAGGGGAGTTAACTATGGCTACACCTTC. V is TRBV27 and J is TRBJ1-2; 9 nucleotides match TRBD1. The germline gives CDR1 MNHEY, CDR2 SMNVEV (reference sequence). V lost 9 bases to trimming and J lost 1 base; unmatched junction nucleotides: 9. The CDR3 totals 15 residues.

This clone was detected a few times. Other DNA variants within this sample encode the same CDR3. V usage is TRBV7-9 and J usage is TRBJ2-7, with D unclear. This CDR3 has 13 amino acids. V dropped 7 bases and J dropped 2 bases, with 12 bases sitting between them. Germline V gene data show CDR1 as SEHNR and CDR2 as FQNEAQ (reference sequence). The CDR3 sequence: CASTNDITYEQYF. CDR3 nucleotides: TGTGCCAGCACCAACGACATAACCTACGAGCAGTACTTC.

The J gene is TRBJ1-1, the V gene TRBV24-1; 8 nucleotides align to TRBD1. Per germline, CDR1 KGHDR and CDR2 SFDVKD. Losses at the gene ends were 4 bases for V and 5 bases for J; bases not matched to a gene: 2. This CDR3 comprises 13 residues. The CDR3 bases are TGTGCCACCAGTGAGAGGACAGGGACTGAAGCTTTCTTT. Translated, it gives CATSERTGTEAFF.

The genes are TRBV7-8 and TRBJ2-5; no clear D gene. V gave up 5 bases and J gave up 5 bases, with 12 bases separating them. Germline CDR1 is SGHVS and CDR2 is FQNEAQ. The CDR3 has 13 amino acids. This CDR3 reads CASSLGLGETQYF. The CDR3 DNA sequence: TGTGCCAGCAGCCTGGGTCTAGGGGAGACCCAGTACTTC.

The chain is built from TRBV27 and TRBJ2-7; D is possibly TRBD2 (6 bases). Germline V gene sequence: CDR1 MNHEY, CDR2 SMNVEV (reference sequence). The CDR3 sequence is 16 residues long. V was clipped by 7 bases and J by 5 bases, with 24 bases between them. The CDR3 sequence: CASKPTGGDAMNEQYF. The CDR3 DNA reads as TGTGCCAGCAAACCAACCGGGGGAGACGCTATGAACGAGCAGTACTTC.